One and the same sample provided the 2 T cell receptor beta chains below, sequenced in a study of cytomegalovirus exposure and HLA in healthy donors. The PCR ran on 60 Vbeta and 13 Jbeta primers. Sequencing was performed with immunoSEQ multiplex PCR; in TCRdb, only in-frame clones are kept and a portion is missing. The listing records about 140,000 clones. The sample consisted of PBMCs. Receptors were obtained from a woman aged 18-29 years in good health and CMV-seronegative.

CDR3 sequence: CASSLGRASDTQYF. The DNA for the CDR3 is TGTGCCAGCAGCTTGGGGCGGGCTTCAGATACGCAGTATTTT. The chain carries TRBV5-4 and TRBJ2-3, with a weak D call TRBD2 (5 bases). Trimming stripped 0 bases from V and 4 bases from J, with 9 bases between. The CDR3 runs 14 residues. CDR1 and CDR2 from the germline V gene are SGHNT and YYREEE (reference sequence).

V and J are TRBV6-5 and TRBJ2-2; 8 nucleotides line up with TRBD1. Germline V gene data show CDR1 as MNHEY and CDR2 as SVGAGI. The CDR3 is 12 residues long. V shed 10 bases, J shed 6 bases, and the junction held 4 bases outside the gene matches. The CDR3 DNA follows: TGTGCCACCCAGGGGGCCCCCGGGGAGCTGTTTTTT. Translation: CATQGAPGELFF.